This T cell receptor (beta chain) was identified during a study of blood T cell repertoires in COVID-19. On the study more broadly: The cDNA or gDNA used as material had been derived from T cells, B-cell-depleted T cells, or PBMCs.

This clone showed up just once. Original processing methods: Scientists estimated how many nucleated cells there were by amplifying reference gene primers. The method was immunoSEQ multiplex PCR; TCRdb's version includes in-frame clones alone and lacks a portion of them. The DNA gave D and trimming, while V, J and clone size come from that table. The sample lists about 130,000 clones; about 92% were seen once. This CDR3 is built from 13 residues. The germline V gene encodes CDR1 SGHRS and CDR2 YFSETQ. V was clipped by 2 bases and J by 3 bases, with 6 bases between them. The sequenced sample consisted of peripheral blood. This clonotype originated in a man aged 45 to 65 with active COVID-19. This sequence joins TRBV5-1 and TRBJ2-1; no reliable D call. The CDR3 nucleotides read TGCGCCAGCAGCTTCCCAGTCTACAATGAGCAGTTCTTC. It yields the protein CASSFPVYNEQFF.